A selection of T cell receptor beta chains follows, all from one sample in a study of T cell repertoires in cytomegalovirus infection. Their cognate antigens are unknown. MiXCR, applied by TCRdb to the reads, yields one record per CDR3 protein. The sample has approximately 100,000 distinct CDR3 sequences, under 45% seen once. This specimen consisted of CD8+ T cells from cultured PBMCs, obtained from culture after CMV antigen stimulation. The receptors were gathered from a human donor in good health (CMV status not recorded). Some clones in this sample may be carry-over from other donors' samples. CDR3s include the opening cysteine and the closing phenylalanine or tryptophan. A D gene is named only where the DNA matches it firmly. Not every row has a clone size; where given, it reads once, few, many or a size class.

TRBV12-3/TRBV12-4	TRBJ1-5	-	-	TGTGCCAGCAGTTTGTCGAGTGAGAGGCATTTT	CASSLSSERHF
TRBV28	TRBJ2-1	TRBD1	few	TGTGCCAGCAGTGACGACAGGGGGTCTCACAATGAGCAGTTCTTC	CASSDDRGSHNEQFF
TRBV7-3	TRBJ2-1	-	many	TGTGCCAGCAGCTCCCTGGCGGGCTATGAGCAGTTCTTC	CASSSLAGYEQFF
TRBV4-2	TRBJ2-3	-	few	TGTGCCAGCAGCCAGGGGGACCTCAGTGGGAAAGATACGCAGTATTTT	CASSQGDLSGKDTQYF
TRBV3-1	TRBJ2-3	TRBD2	-	TGTGCCAGCAGCCGGGTTGGACTAGCTTCAGATACGCAGTATTTT	CASSRVGLASDTQYF
TRBV11-3	TRBJ1-1	-	few	TGTGCCAGCAGCTTGGACGGTAGGGGCGGAAACACTGAAGCTTTCTTT	CASSLDGRGGNTEAFF
TRBV6-1	TRBJ2-7	-	-	TGTGCCACTCTCGTAAATTACGAGCAGTACTTC	CATLVNYEQYF
TRBV19	TRBJ2-7	-	-	TGTGCCAGTAGTATCGGGCCGGCGGGGATCCAGTACTTC	CASSIGPAGIQYF
TRBV6-5	TRBJ1-1	-	-	TGTGCCAGCAGTTACACGCAGGGGAACACTGAAGCTTTCTTT	CASSYTQGNTEAFF
TRBV7-2	TRBJ1-5	-	-	TGTGCCAGCAGTCACGGGCCCACAGATCAGCCCCAGCATTTT	CASSHGPTDQPQHF
TRBV5-1	TRBJ1-1	-	-	TGCGCCAGCAGCTTGGCGGGGGGGGGAATGAACACTGAAGCTTTCTTT	CASSLAGGGMNTEAFF
TRBV9	TRBJ1-1	-	-	TGTGCCAGCAGCGGATCAGGGCCTGAAGCTTTCTTT	CASSGSGPEAFF
TRBV5-4	TRBJ2-7	TRBD2	-	TGTGCCAGCAGCTTGGAACTAGCGGGAAGCGAGCAGTACTTC	CASSLELAGSEQYF
TRBV20-1	TRBJ1-2	-	many	TGCAGTGCTAGAAGAGGGGACCGATATAACTATGGCTACACCTTC	CSARRGDRYNYGYTF